This T cell receptor (beta chain) was observed in a study of T cell repertoires in cytomegalovirus infection. TCRdb called the reads again in MiXCR, with one record for every CDR3 protein. The sample lists tens of thousands of distinct CDR3 sequences, more than 20% seen once, with around 20% in the top ten. Whole-study findings and limits: Dominating the ex vivo response were HLA-C-restricted CMV-specific TCR beta clonotypes. Carriage of CMV together with the relevant HLA was identifiable through cumulative public TCR beta family frequency.

After removal of 1 base from V and 1 base from J, the junction contained 3 bases not matched to a gene. The CDR3 is made up of 16 amino acids. CDR1 and CDR2 from the germline V gene are LGHNA and YNFKEQ. This clonotype was recorded a few times. Its cognate antigen is unknown. The sequence was obtained from a human donor in good health (CMV status not recorded). Some clones in this sample may be carry-over from other donors' samples. The chain recombines TRBV4-2 with TRBJ2-2; 7 nucleotides match TRBD1. The sequenced sample consisted of PBMCs, sequenced either directly or after in vitro stimulation (not recorded which). In nucleotides, the CDR3 is TGTGCCAGCAGCCAAGCCGGGACAGAGAACACCGGGGAGCTGTTTTTT. Amino acid sequence: CASSQAGTENTGELFF.